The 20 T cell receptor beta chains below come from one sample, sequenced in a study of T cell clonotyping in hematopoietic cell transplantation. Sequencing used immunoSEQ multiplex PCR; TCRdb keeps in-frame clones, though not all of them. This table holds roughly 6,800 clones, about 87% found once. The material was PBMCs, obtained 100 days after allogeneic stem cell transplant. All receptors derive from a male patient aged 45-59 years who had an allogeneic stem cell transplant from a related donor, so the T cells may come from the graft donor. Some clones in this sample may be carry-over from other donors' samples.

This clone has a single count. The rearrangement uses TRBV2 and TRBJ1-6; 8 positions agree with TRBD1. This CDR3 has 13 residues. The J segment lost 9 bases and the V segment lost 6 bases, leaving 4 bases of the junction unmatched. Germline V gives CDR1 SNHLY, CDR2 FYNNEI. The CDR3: CASRDRESSPLHF. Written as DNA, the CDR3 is TGTGCCAGCAGGGACAGGGAGTCTTCACCCCTCCACTTT.

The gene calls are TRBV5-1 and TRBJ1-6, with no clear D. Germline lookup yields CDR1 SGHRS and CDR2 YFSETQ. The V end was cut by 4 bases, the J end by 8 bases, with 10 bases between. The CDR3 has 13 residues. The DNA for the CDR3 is TGCGCCAGCAGCCCGGAGTTCGATTCACCCCTCCACTTT. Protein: CASSPEFDSPLHF. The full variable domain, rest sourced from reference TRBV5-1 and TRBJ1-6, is KAGVTQTPRYLIKTRGQQVTLSCSPISGHRSVSWYQQTPGQGLQFLFEYFSETQRNKGNFPGRFSGRQFSNSRSEMNVSTLELGDSALYLCASSPEFDSPLHFGNGTRLTVT.

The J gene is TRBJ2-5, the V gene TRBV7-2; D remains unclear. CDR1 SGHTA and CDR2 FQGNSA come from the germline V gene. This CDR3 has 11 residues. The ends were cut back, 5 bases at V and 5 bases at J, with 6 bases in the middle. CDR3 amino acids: CASSPGETQYF. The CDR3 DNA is TGTGCCAGCAGCCCGGGTGAGACCCAGTACTTC.

The DNA for the CDR3 is TGTGCCAGCAGGCCTACCCCCGCGGGGGCCAACGAGCAGTACTTC. Its translation is CASRPTPAGANEQYF. This chain links TRBV7-2 with TRBJ2-7, with a weak D call TRBD2 (7 bases). This CDR3 contains 15 residues. With 6 bases removed from V and 5 bases from J, the gap between germline ends came to 20 bases. Germline CDR1 and CDR2: SGHTA and FQGNSA. Full variable domain (missing parts from reference TRBV7-2 and TRBJ2-7): GAGVSQSPSNKVTEKGKDVELRCDPISGHTALYWYRQSLGQGLEFLIYFQGNSAPDKSGLPSDRFSAERTGGSVSTLTIQRTQQEDSAVYLCASRPTPAGANEQYFGPGTRLTVT.

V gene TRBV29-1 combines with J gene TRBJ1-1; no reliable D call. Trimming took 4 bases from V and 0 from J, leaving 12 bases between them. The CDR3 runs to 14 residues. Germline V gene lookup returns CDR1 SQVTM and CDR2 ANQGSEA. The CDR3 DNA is TGCAGCGTTGTTAATAGGGCGGTGAACACTGAAGCTTTCTTT. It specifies CSVVNRAVNTEAFF. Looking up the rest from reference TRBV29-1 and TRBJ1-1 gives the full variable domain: SAVISQKPSRDICQRGTSLTIQCQVDSQVTMMFWYRQQPGQSLTLIATANQGSEATYESGFVIDKFPISRPNLTFSTLTVSNMSPEDSSIYLCSVVNRAVNTEAFFGQGTRLTVV.

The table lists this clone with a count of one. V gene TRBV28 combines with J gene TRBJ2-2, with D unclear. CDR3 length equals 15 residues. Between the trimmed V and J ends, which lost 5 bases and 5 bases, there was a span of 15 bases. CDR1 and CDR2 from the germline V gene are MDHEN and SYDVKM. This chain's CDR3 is CASSVPMVGTGELFF. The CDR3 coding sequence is TGTGCCAGCAGTGTCCCGATGGTGGGGACCGGGGAGCTGTTTTTT.

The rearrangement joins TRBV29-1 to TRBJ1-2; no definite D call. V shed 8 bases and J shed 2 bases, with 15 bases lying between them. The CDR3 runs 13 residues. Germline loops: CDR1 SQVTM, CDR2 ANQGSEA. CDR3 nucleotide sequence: TGCAGCACAACCCCTACGGGAAACTATGGCTACACCTTC. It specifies CSTTPTGNYGYTF. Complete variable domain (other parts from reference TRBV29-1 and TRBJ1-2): SAVISQKPSRDICQRGTSLTIQCQVDSQVTMMFWYRQQPGQSLTLIATANQGSEATYESGFVIDKFPISRPNLTFSTLTVSNMSPEDSSIYLCSTTPTGNYGYTFGSGTRLTVV.

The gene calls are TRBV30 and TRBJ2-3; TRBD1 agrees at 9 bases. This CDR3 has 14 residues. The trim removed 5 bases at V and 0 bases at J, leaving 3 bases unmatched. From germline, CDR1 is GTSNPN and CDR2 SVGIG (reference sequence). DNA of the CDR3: TGTGCCTGGGAACAGGGGGCAAGCACAGATACGCAGTATTTT. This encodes CAWEQGASTDTQYF. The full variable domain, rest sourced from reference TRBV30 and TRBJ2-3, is SQTIHQWPATLVQPVGSPLSLECTVEGTSNPNLYWYRQAAGRGLQLLFYSVGIGQISSEVPQNLSASRPQDRQFILSSKKLLLSDSGFYLCAWEQGASTDTQYFGPGTRLTVL.

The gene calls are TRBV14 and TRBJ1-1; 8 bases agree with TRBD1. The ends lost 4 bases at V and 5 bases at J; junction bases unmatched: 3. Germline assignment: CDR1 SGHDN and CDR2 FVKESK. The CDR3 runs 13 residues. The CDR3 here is CASSLTGGTEAFF. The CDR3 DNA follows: TGTGCCAGCAGCCTAACAGGGGGAACTGAAGCTTTCTTT.

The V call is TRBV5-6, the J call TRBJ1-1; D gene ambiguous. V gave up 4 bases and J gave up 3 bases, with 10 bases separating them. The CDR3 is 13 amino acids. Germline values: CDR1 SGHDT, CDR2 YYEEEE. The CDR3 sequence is CASSPGYYTEAFF. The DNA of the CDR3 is TGTGCCAGCAGCCCGGGGTACTACACTGAAGCTTTCTTT.

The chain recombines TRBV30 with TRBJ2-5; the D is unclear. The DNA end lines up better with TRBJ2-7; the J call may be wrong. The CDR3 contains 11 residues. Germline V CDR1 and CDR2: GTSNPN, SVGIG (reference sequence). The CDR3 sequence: CAWSYSYEQYF. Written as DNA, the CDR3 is TGTGCCTGGAGTTATTCCTACGAGCAGTACTTC.

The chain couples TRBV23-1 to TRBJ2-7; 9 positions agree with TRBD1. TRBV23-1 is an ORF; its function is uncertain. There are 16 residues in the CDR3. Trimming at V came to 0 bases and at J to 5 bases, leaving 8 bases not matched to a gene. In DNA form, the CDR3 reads TGCGCCAGCAGTCAATCCGGAGGACAGGGGCTCCACGAGCAGTACTTC. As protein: CASSQSGGQGLHEQYF.

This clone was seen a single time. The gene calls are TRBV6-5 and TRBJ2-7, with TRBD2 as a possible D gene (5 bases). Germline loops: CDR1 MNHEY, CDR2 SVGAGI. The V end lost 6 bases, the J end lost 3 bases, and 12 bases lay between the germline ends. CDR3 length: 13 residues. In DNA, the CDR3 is TGTGCCAGCAGCCTACCGGGGAGCTACGAGCAGTACTTC. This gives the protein CASSLPGSYEQYF.

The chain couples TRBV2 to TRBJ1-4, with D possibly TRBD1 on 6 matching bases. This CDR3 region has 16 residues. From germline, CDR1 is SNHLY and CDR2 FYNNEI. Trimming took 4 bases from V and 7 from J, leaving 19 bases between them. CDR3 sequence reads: CASSGVAGAKGEKLFF. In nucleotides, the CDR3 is TGTGCCAGCAGTGGGGTCGCAGGGGCTAAGGGTGAAAAACTGTTTTTT.

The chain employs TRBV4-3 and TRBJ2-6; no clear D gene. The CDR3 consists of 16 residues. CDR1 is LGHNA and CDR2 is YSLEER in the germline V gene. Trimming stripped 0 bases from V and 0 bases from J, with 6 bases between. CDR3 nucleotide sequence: TGCGCCAGCAGCCAAGATTCGAGCTCTGGGGCCAACGTCCTGACTTTC. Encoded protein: CASSQDSSSGANVLTF.

The CDR3 here is CASSGSPKDPYEQYF. CDR3 bases: TGTGCCAGCAGTGGTAGTCCTAAGGATCCTTATGAGCAGTACTTC. The chain employs TRBV6-1 and TRBJ2-7, with unresolved D. Germline CDR1 MNHNS, CDR2 SASEGT. V gave up 4 bases and J gave up 7 bases, with 20 bases separating them. This CDR3 has 15 residues.

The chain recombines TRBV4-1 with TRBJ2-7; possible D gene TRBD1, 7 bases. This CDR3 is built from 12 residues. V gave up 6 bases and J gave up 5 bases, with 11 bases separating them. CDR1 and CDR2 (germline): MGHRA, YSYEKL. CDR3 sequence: CASSPGGNEQYF. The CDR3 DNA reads TGCGCCAGCAGTCCAGGGGGGAACGAGCAGTACTTC.

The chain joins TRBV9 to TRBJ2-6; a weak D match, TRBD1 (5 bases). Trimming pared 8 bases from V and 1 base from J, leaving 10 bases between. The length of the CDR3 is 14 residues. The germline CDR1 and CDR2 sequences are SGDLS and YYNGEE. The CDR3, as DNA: TGTGCCAGTGGACACGCTTCTGGGGCCAACGTCCTGACTTTC. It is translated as CASGHASGANVLTF.

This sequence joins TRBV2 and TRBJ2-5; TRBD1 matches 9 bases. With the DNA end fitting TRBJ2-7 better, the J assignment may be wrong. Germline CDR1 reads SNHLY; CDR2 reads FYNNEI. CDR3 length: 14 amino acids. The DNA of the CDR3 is TGTGCCAGCAGGGGGACAGGGCTCGGCTACGAGCAGTACTTC. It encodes CASRGTGLGYEQYF.

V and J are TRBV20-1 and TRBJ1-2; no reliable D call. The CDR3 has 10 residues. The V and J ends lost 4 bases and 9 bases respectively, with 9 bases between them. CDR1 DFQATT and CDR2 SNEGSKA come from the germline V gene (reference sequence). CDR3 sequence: CSAKTGSYTF. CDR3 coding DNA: TGCAGTGCTAAGACCGGGAGCTACACCTTC.